This note documents a single T cell receptor (beta chain) sequence. Its antigen has not been determined. Base qualities were left out, and no much larger clone turns up one base away. The germline V gene (reference sequence) provides CDR1 LNHNV and CDR2 YYDKDF. The V end gives up 3 bases and the J end 5 bases, leaving 6 bases in the junction not matched to a gene. The cysteine opens and the phenylalanine closes a CDR3 of 14 amino acids. Just the 42-base CDR3 DNA is kept, in frame starting at base 1. The immunoSEQ Assay, a bias-controlled multiplex PCR, was used to amplify TCRbeta CDR3 regions from genomic DNA. On the authors' methods: The number of nucleated cells in each sample was estimated by amplification of reference gene primers within the assay. Sequence reads were collapsed and filtered to measure the absolute abundance of every unique TCRbeta CDR3 rearrangement. For each sample, productive Simpson clonality was calculated as the square root of Simpson's diversity index across productive rearrangements. The clones in this table, taken by TCRdb from immuneACCESS, are in-frame only. Not every clone is retained; where verified, under half of the shortfall comes from an unresolved V gene, and the cause of the rest is unknown. For V, J and clone size, that table is used; D and trimming come from the DNA. The sample contains around 71,000 clones, about 70% of them found a single time. In total, the top ten clones hold 25% to 30% of the sample.

The entry originates in a study of blood T cell repertoires in COVID-19 (dated by TCRdb to 2019 to 2021). As for the study more broadly: The collaborator samples originated in the United States, Italy and Spain and spanned the acute and convalescent phases of COVID-19. The material from the prospective study consisted of cDNA or gDNA derived from T cells, B-cell-depleted T cells, or PBMCs. Deeply sampled blood TCRbeta repertoires from subjects exposed to, actively infected with, or recovered from COVID-19 were included in the dataset. The repertoires were released in a freely available public database meant as a resource for research on the immune response to SARS-CoV-2. Samples were obtained from the ongoing ImmuneRACE study (first 160 participants) and from 1,254 subjects provided by 6 global collaborators. The sample metadata nearly always contained a de-identified subject ID, COVID-19 status, age in years and sex. Where available, HLA class I and class II types were taken from metadata supplied by the sample provider and were not determined by assay-based typing.

Whole blood was collected in K2EDTA tubes by collaborating institutions according to the institutions' own protocols. For TCRbeta analysis, collaborators shipped samples as frozen whole blood, isolated PBMCs, or DNA extracted from either of those sample types. Paper-wide results and their limitations: The amount of clinical and demographic metadata varied by source and participant and was provided uncurated.

The chain is encoded by TRBV15 joined to TRBJ2-7; 8 bases in between match TRBD1. Sequences were obtained from peripheral blood. This clonotype was sampled from a woman older than 75 with active or convalescent COVID-19. The base sequence is TGTGCCACCAGCAGGGACAGGGTCGGGGACGAGCAGTACTTC. The translation is CATSRDRVGDEQYF.